This T cell receptor (beta chain) was observed in a study of T cell repertoires in cytomegalovirus infection. Overall study context: Public TCR beta signatures were indicative of both CMV infection and a matching HLA type. Study-wide results and caveats: HLA-C-restricted TCR beta clonotypes specific for CMV led the ex vivo response.

The CDR3 spans 13 residues. The germline gives CDR1 LNHDA, CDR2 SQIVND (reference sequence). The V end lost 4 bases, the J end lost 8 bases, and 11 bases lay between the germline ends. With regard to this clonotype: The antigen is unknown.

TCRdb ran MiXCR on the reads and lists one entry per CDR3 protein. The data hold 250,000 or so distinct CDR3 sequences, with roughly 9% observed a single time. The chain recombines TRBV19 with TRBJ1-4; no clear D gene. The sample comprised PBMCs. The receptor comes from a human donor in good health (CMV status not recorded). Some clones in this sample may be carry-over from other donors' samples. The chain's CDR3 is CASSTVVQEKLFF. CDR3 sequence (DNA): TGTGCCAGTAGTACGGTAGTCCAGGAAAAACTGTTTTTT.